Listed below are T cell receptor beta chains from one sample, sequenced in a study of siplizumab effects on memory and regulatory T cells. Clones were sequenced by immunoSEQ multiplex PCR, and TCRdb holds only the in-frame ones, with some missing. The repertoire holds 99,000 or so clones, with more than 85% as singletons. Material for sequencing was Tregs sorted from blood. The receptors were sampled from a human donor in good health. CDR3s include the opening cysteine and the closing phenylalanine or tryptophan. D genes are given only for firm matches. Rows give clone size only sometimes, using once, few, many, or a class for an expanded clone.

v_gene,abundance,j_gene,d_gene,CDR3nt,CDR3aa
TRBV11-3,NA,TRBJ1-2,NA,TGTGCCAGCAGCTACGGGACTAACTATGGCTACACCTTC,CASSYGTNYGYTF
TRBV7-2,NA,TRBJ2-1,TRBD1,TGTGCCAGCAGCTTATCAGGGGGTGAGCAGTTCTTC,CASSLSGGEQFF
TRBV18,NA,TRBJ1-6,NA,TGTGCCAGCTCACCTAGCTCCTATAATTCACCCCTCCACTTT,CASSPSSYNSPLHF
TRBV11-3,NA,TRBJ2-3,NA,TGTGCCAGCAGCCTCCTAAAGACAGATACGCAGTATTTT,CASSLLKTDTQYF
TRBV4-1,NA,TRBJ2-5,TRBD2,TGCGCCAGCAGCTCCCTGGGGGGGATTAAGACCCAGTACTTC,CASSSLGGIKTQYF
TRBV11-2,NA,TRBJ2-1,TRBD2,TGTGCCAGCAGCTTAAGGACTAGCGGAGGGCTCAATGAGCAGTTCTTC,CASSLRTSGGLNEQFF
TRBV9,NA,TRBJ1-4,NA,TGTGCCAGCAGCGTAGCAGGGAGAGGTGAAAAACTGTTTTTT,CASSVAGRGEKLFF
TRBV6-1,NA,TRBJ2-5,NA,TGTGCCAGCAGACCTGACTGGATACAAGAGACCCAGTACTTC,CASRPDWIQETQYF
TRBV11-3,NA,TRBJ1-4,TRBD1,TGTGCCAGCAGCTTAGATGCGGGACAGGTAGTCGGATACGAAAAACTGTTTTTT,CASSLDAGQVVGYEKLFF
TRBV10-2,NA,TRBJ2-7,NA,TGCGCCAGCAGAGTTACTGCTAGCGAAACCTACGAGCAGTACTTC,CASRVTASETYEQYF
TRBV9,few,TRBJ2-5,NA,TGTGCCAGCAGCGCGGACGGGCCGATCCAGTACTTC,CASSADGPIQYF
TRBV5-1,NA,TRBJ1-1,NA,TGCGCCAGCAGCTTGGCCGTGAACACTGAAGCTTTCTTT,CASSLAVNTEAFF
TRBV9,NA,TRBJ2-3,NA,TGTGCCAGCAGCGTATCGACCCGCACAGATACGCAGTATTTT,CASSVSTRTDTQYF
TRBV6-5,once,TRBJ2-7,NA,TGTGCCAGCAGTAAGGGACTCCAAAAATCATACGAGCAGTACTTC,CASSKGLQKSYEQYF
TRBV19,NA,TRBJ1-5,NA,TGTGCCAGTAGTAGAGGATACAATCAGCCCCAGCATTTT,CASSRGYNQPQHF
TRBV27,NA,TRBJ2-7,NA,TGTGCCAGCAGGAAGCCGGGGGCTTACGAGCAGTACTTC,CASRKPGAYEQYF
TRBV4-1,NA,TRBJ2-1,TRBD2,TGCGCCAGCAGCCAGGCTGGGGGACTAGCGGGGGGGCCGTCTAATGAGCAGTTCTTC,CASSQAGGLAGGPSNEQFF
TRBV7-9,many,TRBJ2-7,NA,TGTGCCAGCAGCTTAGCTGGTCAGGGCTACGAGCAGTACTTC,CASSLAGQGYEQYF
TRBV7-9,once,TRBJ1-6,NA,TGTGCCAGCAGCGGCGAGGGTAATTCACCCCTCCACTTT,CASSGEGNSPLHF
TRBV5-4,NA,TRBJ2-4,NA,TGTGCCAGCAGCTTGAGATCAGGGGCCAAAAACATTCAGTACTTC,CASSLRSGAKNIQYF
TRBV5-4,NA,TRBJ2-7,NA,TGTGCCAGCAGCTTGGACGAGGGAAAGCAGTACTTC,CASSLDEGKQYF
TRBV4-1,NA,TRBJ1-1,TRBD1,TGCGCCAGCAGCCCAGGGGGCGCCGGTACTGAAGCTTTCTTT,CASSPGGAGTEAFF
TRBV9,NA,TRBJ2-1,NA,TGTGCCAGCAGCGTAATCAGGGGTGAGCAGTTCTTC,CASSVIRGEQFF
TRBV5-1,NA,TRBJ2-2,NA,TGCGCCAGCAGGATTGGGGAGACCGGGGAGCTGTTTTTT,CASRIGETGELFF
TRBV7-3,NA,TRBJ2-5,NA,TGTGCCAGCAGCCTCCCCTGGGCGGGACCTGGGGAGACCCAGTACTTC,CASSLPWAGPGETQYF
TRBV2,once,TRBJ1-4,NA,TGTGCCAGCAACCTAGGACAGATCAATGAAAAACTGTTTTTT,CASNLGQINEKLFF
TRBV10-3,NA,TRBJ2-3,TRBD1,TGTGCCATCAGCCGCGCCCCGGGACAGGGGGTAACAGATACGCAGTATTTT,CAISRAPGQGVTDTQYF
TRBV4-1,NA,TRBJ2-7,TRBD2,TGCGCCAGCAGCCAACATATAAGCGGGGGAAACTACGAGCAGTACTTC,CASSQHISGGNYEQYF